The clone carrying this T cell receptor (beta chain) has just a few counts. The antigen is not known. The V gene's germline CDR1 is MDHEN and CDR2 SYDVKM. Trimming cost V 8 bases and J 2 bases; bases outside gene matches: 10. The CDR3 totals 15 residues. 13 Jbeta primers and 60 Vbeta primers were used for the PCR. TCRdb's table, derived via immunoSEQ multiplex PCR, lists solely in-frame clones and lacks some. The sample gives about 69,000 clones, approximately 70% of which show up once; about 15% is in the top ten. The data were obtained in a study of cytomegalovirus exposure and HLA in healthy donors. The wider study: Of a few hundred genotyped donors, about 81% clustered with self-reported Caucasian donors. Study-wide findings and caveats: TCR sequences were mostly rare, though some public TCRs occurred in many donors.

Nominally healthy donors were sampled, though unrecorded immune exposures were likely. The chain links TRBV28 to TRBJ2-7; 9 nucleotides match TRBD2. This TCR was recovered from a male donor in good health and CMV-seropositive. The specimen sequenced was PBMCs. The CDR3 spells CASARREGVTYEQYF. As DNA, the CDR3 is TGTGCCAGCGCCCGGCGGGAGGGAGTCACCTACGAGCAGTACTTC.